Listed here are 15 T cell receptor beta chains from one sample, sequenced in a study of OX40 agonist ivuxolimab in advanced cancers. The library came from the immunoSEQ multiplex PCR assay. TCRdb mirrors the immuneACCESS table, restricted to in-frame sequences. Some clones are absent from its copies; in checked studies, under half trace to an unresolved V gene, and the reason for the others is unknown. The sample table shows 30,000 to 40,000 clones, and around four fifths are seen once. The ten largest clones add up to 21% of the sample. Sequences were derived from CD4+ or CD8+ T cells sorted from blood, sampled in a trial of the OX40 agonist ivuxolimab. Receptor source: an adult with an advanced solid tumor such as melanoma, head and neck, liver or kidney cancer.

This chain joins TRBV28 and TRBJ2-3, with D perhaps matching TRBD1 (5 bases). The CDR3 sequence is 14 residues long. The V gene lost 1 base and the J gene lost 6 bases, with 11 bases spanning the gap. Germline V CDR1 and CDR2: MDHEN, SYDVKM. CDR3: CASSLYSGLDTQYF. As DNA, the CDR3 is TGTGCCAGCAGTTTATATTCAGGGCTGGATACGCAGTATTTT. Variable domain in full (rest from reference TRBV28 and TRBJ2-3): DVKVTQSSRYLVKRTGEKVFLECVQDMDHENMFWYRQDPGLGLRLIYFSYDVKMKEKGDIPEGYSVSREKKERFSLILESASTNQTSMYLCASSLYSGLDTQYFGPGTRLTVL.

This clone has just a few counts. V and J are TRBV5-1 and TRBJ1-2; the D gene is possibly TRBD1 (5 bases). The V end lost 1 base, the J end lost 7 bases, and 14 bases lay between the germline ends. This CDR3 comprises 14 residues. Germline V lookup: CDR1 SGHRS, CDR2 YFSETQ. The CDR3 nucleotides read TGCGCCAGCAGCTTGAACGTGGGGCAGGTTGGCTACACCTTC. Encoded protein: CASSLNVGQVGYTF.

V and J are TRBV7-2 and TRBJ1-1, with unresolved D. V lost 4 bases, J lost 4 bases, and 13 bases lay in between. Germline V gene lookup returns CDR1 SGHTA and CDR2 FQGNSA. The CDR3 has 14 amino acids. Here the CDR3 DNA reads TGTGCCAGCAGCTCATCGGTCCTAAGCACTGAAGCTTTCTTT. This gives the protein CASSSSVLSTEAFF.

This clone was picked up a small number of times. The DNA is omitted, as the CDR3 cannot be located on it reliably, and the CDR3 follows TCRdb's listing. J is TRBJ1-2 and V is TRBV6-6; the table's TRBD1 call for D was not verified on the DNA. The germline CDR1 and CDR2 sequences are MNHNY and SVGAGI (reference sequence). The CDR3 spans 14 amino acids, including both terminal residues. CDR3 in amino acids: CASSSSDSSISYTF.

This clone has just a few counts. This rearrangement joins TRBV27 to TRBJ2-7; D is perhaps TRBD1 (5 bases). V dropped 5 bases and J dropped 3 bases, with 17 bases sitting between them. This CDR3 has 15 residues. Germline values: CDR1 MNHEY, CDR2 SMNVEV (reference sequence). CDR3 in DNA: TGTGCCAGCAGTCCAGGGTTCTCTAAGCACTACGAGCAGTACTTC. Translating it yields CASSPGFSKHYEQYF.

The V gene is TRBV7-8, the J gene TRBJ2-3, with a tentative D call TRBD1 (7 bases). Per germline, CDR1 SGHVS and CDR2 FQNEAQ. This CDR3 has 19 residues. V was trimmed by 4 bases and J by 3 bases, leaving 26 bases between them. CDR3 protein: CASSSTRRGLQGRTDTQYF. Here the CDR3 DNA reads TGTGCCAGCAGCTCGACTAGGAGGGGGCTTCAGGGGAGGACAGATACGCAGTATTTT.

In this sample, this clone turned up once. The rearrangement uses TRBV4-2 and TRBJ2-7; the D gene is possibly TRBD2 (6 bases). Germline-derived CDR1 and CDR2 are LGHNA and YNFKEQ. This CDR3 region has 15 residues. V was trimmed by 5 bases and J by 5 bases, leaving 19 bases between them. The CDR3 region has the DNA TGTGCCAGCAGCTTAAATGGAGGGGACGGGGACGAGCAGTACTTC. Translating it yields CASSLNGGDGDEQYF.

This chain joins TRBV7-2 and TRBJ2-3; a weak D match, TRBD1 (5 bases). This CDR3 is 15 amino acids long. With 4 bases removed from V and 6 bases from J, the gap between germline ends came to 17 bases. The germline V gene has CDR1 SGHTA and CDR2 FQGNSA. The CDR3 DNA is TGTGCCAGCAGCTCAGCCGTTCCAGGGCTTGATACGCAGTATTTT. Its translation: CASSSAVPGLDTQYF.

The chain couples TRBV19 to TRBJ1-1, with D maybe TRBD1 (5 bases). Per germline, CDR1 LNHDA and CDR2 SQIVND (reference sequence). V dropped 3 bases and J dropped 5 bases, with 10 bases sitting between them. The CDR3 runs 13 residues. DNA of the CDR3: TGTGCCAGTAGTATTTGGGGGAGGACTGAAGCTTTCTTT. Protein: CASSIWGRTEAFF.

This sequence joins TRBV7-2 and TRBJ2-7, with unresolved D. The V gene's germline CDR1 is SGHTA and CDR2 FQGNSA. V dropped 1 base and J dropped 3 bases, with 7 bases sitting between them. The CDR3 is made up of 13 amino acids. CDR3 sequence: CASSLGRNYEQYF. DNA of the CDR3: TGTGCCAGCAGCTTAGGCAGAAACTACGAGCAGTACTTC. The full variable domain, completed using reference TRBV7-2 and TRBJ2-7, is GAGVSQSPSNKVTEKGKDVELRCDPISGHTALYWYRQSLGQGLEFLIYFQGNSAPDKSGLPSDRFSAERTGGSVSTLTIQRTQQEDSAVYLCASSLGRNYEQYFGPGTRLTVT.

DNA for the CDR3: TGTGCCAGCAGCTTAGGGAGGACAGGGGAAGCTTTCTTT. It translates to CASSLGRTGEAFF. V and J are TRBV11-2 and TRBJ1-1; 8 positions match TRBD1. V was pared by 1 base and J by 8 bases, with 3 bases of the junction left unmatched. This CDR3 comprises 13 residues. From germline, CDR1 is SGHAT and CDR2 FQNNGV.

The V gene is TRBV14, the J gene TRBJ1-2; no definite D call. The CDR3 is 12 residues long. CDR1 and CDR2 from the germline V gene are SGHDN and FVKESK. V dropped 0 bases and J dropped 4 bases, with 3 bases sitting between them. Here the CDR3 DNA reads TGTGCCAGCAGCCAAGATGGCTATGGCTACACCTTC. Protein sequence: CASSQDGYGYTF.

This rearrangement joins TRBV19 to TRBJ2-3; perhaps TRBD1 as D (6 bases). CDR3 length equals 15 residues. Germline lookup yields CDR1 LNHDA and CDR2 SQIVND (reference sequence). The V end was cut by 1 base, the J end by 4 bases, with 12 bases between. The CDR3 protein is CASSIGGRPPDTQYF. CDR3 DNA sequence: TGTGCCAGTAGTATAGGGGGGCGCCCCCCAGATACGCAGTATTTT.

The chain combines TRBV2 with TRBJ2-5; tentatively, D is TRBD2 (5 bases). V gave up 8 bases and J gave up 5 bases, with 15 bases separating them. The V gene's germline CDR1 is SNHLY and CDR2 FYNNEI. CDR3 length: 13 amino acids. CDR3 sequence: CASSVRAVETQYF. The DNA for the CDR3 is TGTGCCAGCTCCGTGAGGGCGGTCGAGACCCAGTACTTC.

The chain joins TRBV7-2 to TRBJ2-4; perhaps TRBD1 as D (5 bases). V gave up 3 bases and J gave up 3 bases, with 12 bases separating them. This CDR3 region has 15 residues. Germline V gene sequence: CDR1 SGHTA, CDR2 FQGNSA. CDR3 in DNA: TGTGCCAGCAGCTTCCTAGGGGTTGGCAAAAACATTCAGTACTTC. It translates to CASSFLGVGKNIQYF.